The present T cell receptor (beta chain) was sequenced within a study of blood T cell repertoires in COVID-19. Looking at the study overall: Samples of COVID-19 (acute and convalescent) were obtained from the United States, Italy and Spain. Sources were T cells, B-cell-depleted T cells, or PBMCs; the material itself was cDNA or gDNA.

This CDR3 is 12 amino acids long. V shed 4 bases and J 5 bases; nucleotides not matched to a gene: 1. Germline V gene lookup returns CDR1 LGHNA and CDR2 YNFKEQ. As processed by the authors: Estimation of nucleated cell counts was performed using reference gene primer amplification. TCRdb keeps only in-frame clones here, not all; method: immunoSEQ multiplex PCR. D and trimming were read from the DNA, whereas the V and J calls and clone size are those reported in that table. The profile shows around 100,000 clones, around nine tenths of them singletons. The sequence was obtained from a man between 50 and 59 years old in a cohort sampled during active COVID-19. The source material was peripheral blood. The chain couples TRBV4-2 to TRBJ2-5; 7 positions match TRBD2. The chain's CDR3 is CASSPGGETQYF. The CDR3, as DNA: TGTGCCAGCAGCCCGGGGGGTGAGACCCAGTACTTC.